The text below deals with one T cell receptor beta chain. V lost 6 bases and J lost 5; bases outside the gene matches: 4. The CDR3 consists of 13 residues. Individual cDNA molecules carried attached unique molecular identifiers. TCRdb independently ran MiXCR on the 5' RACE reads; one entry per CDR3 protein. Found here are roughly 57,000 distinct CDR3 sequences, around 13% of them singletons; the top ten hold more than 1.1%. The data stem from a study of early T cells in non-severe SARS-CoV-2 infection. This receptor was obtained from an adult who was a healthcare worker with PCR-confirmed SARS-CoV-2 infection or an uninfected control (not recorded which). The gene calls are TRBV12-3 or TRBV12-4 and TRBJ1-2; 9 nucleotides align to TRBD1. Sequencing was performed on whole blood. The CDR3 is CASSRTGVYGYTF. CDR3 coding DNA: TGTGCCAGCAGCCGGACAGGGGTGTATGGCTACACCTTC.